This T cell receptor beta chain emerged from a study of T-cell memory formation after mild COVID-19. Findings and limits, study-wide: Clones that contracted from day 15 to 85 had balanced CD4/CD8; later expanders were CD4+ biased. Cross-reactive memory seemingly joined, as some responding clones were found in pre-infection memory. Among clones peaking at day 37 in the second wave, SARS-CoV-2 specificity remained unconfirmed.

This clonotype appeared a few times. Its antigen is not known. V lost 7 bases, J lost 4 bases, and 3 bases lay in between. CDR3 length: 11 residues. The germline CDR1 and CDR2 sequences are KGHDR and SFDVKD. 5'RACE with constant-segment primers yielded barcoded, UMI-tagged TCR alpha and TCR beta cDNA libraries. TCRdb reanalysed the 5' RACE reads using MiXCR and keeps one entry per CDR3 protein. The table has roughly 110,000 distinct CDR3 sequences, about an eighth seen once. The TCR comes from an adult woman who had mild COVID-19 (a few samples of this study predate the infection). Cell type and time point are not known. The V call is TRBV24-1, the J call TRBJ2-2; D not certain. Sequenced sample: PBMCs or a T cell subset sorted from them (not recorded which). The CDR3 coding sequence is TGTGCCACCAGAAGCACCGGGGAGCTGTTTTTT. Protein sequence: CATRSTGELFF.